Shown below are 21 T cell receptor beta chains from a single sample sequenced in a study of T cell changes during pregnancy in multiple sclerosis. Sequenced by immunoSEQ multiplex PCR; TCRdb stores in-frame clones only, minus some. The table lists some 100,000 clones, 90% to 95% of them singletons. The sample was peripheral blood, taken before pregnancy. Source of these receptors: a female donor with multiple sclerosis, enrolled in a pregnancy study.

This rearrangement joins TRBV5-6 to TRBJ2-1, with TRBD1 matching 7 bases. Germline V CDR1 and CDR2: SGHDT, YYEEEE. The J segment lost 4 bases and the V segment lost 1 base, leaving 8 bases of the junction unmatched. The CDR3 runs to 16 residues. CDR3 sequence (DNA): TGTGCCAGCAGCTTGCCCTCACAGGGGTTGTACAATGAGCAGTTCTTC. Protein sequence: CASSLPSQGLYNEQFF.

The chain links TRBV2 to TRBJ2-7; tentative D call: TRBD1 (5 bases). Trimming took 3 bases from V and 3 from J, leaving 12 bases between them. The V gene's germline CDR1 is SNHLY and CDR2 FYNNEI. The CDR3 extends over 14 amino acids. The CDR3 nucleotides read TGTGCCAGCAGTGACGCAGGGAAAAGCTACGAGCAGTACTTC. It encodes CASSDAGKSYEQYF. The entire variable domain, with the rest obtained from reference TRBV2 and TRBJ2-7, is as follows: EPEVTQTPSHQVTQMGQEVILRCVPISNHLYFYWYRQILGQKVEFLVSFYNNEISEKSEIFDDQFSVERPDGSNFTLKIRSTKLEDSAMYFCASSDAGKSYEQYFGPGTRLTVT.

V is TRBV7-6 and J is TRBJ2-3, with D possibly being TRBD2 (7 bases). The CDR3 has 15 amino acids. Trimming took 1 base from V and 4 from J, leaving 12 bases between them. Germline values: CDR1 SGHVS, CDR2 FNYEAQ. CDR3 in amino acids: CASSLGGGDADTQYF. The DNA of the CDR3 is TGTGCCAGCAGCTTAGGAGGGGGGGATGCAGATACGCAGTATTTT.

The chain carries TRBV5-4 and TRBJ1-4; 7 bases line up with TRBD1. V was pared by 4 bases and J by 2 bases, with 2 bases of the junction left unmatched. CDR1 SGHNT and CDR2 YYREEE come from the germline V gene (reference sequence). This CDR3 is 14 amino acids long. CDR3 bases: TGTGCCAGCAGCGGGGGACAGACTAATGAAAAACTGTTTTTT. Amino acid sequence: CASSGGQTNEKLFF. Looking up the rest from reference TRBV5-4 and TRBJ1-4 gives the full variable domain: ETGVTQSPTHLIKTRGQQVTLRCSSQSGHNTVSWYQQALGQGPQFIFQYYREEENGRGNFPPRFSGLQFPNYSSELNVNALELDDSALYLCASSGGQTNEKLFFGSGTQLSVL.

The table lists this clone with a count of one. The chain employs TRBV5-1 and TRBJ2-1, with a possible D match to TRBD2 (7 bases). The germline gives CDR1 SGHRS, CDR2 YFSETQ. V gave up 3 bases and J gave up 6 bases, with 19 bases separating them. CDR3 length: 16 amino acids. The CDR3 protein is CASSSGGGWTANEQFF. CDR3 DNA: TGCGCCAGCAGCTCTGGGGGGGGATGGACAGCCAATGAGCAGTTCTTC. Looking up the rest from reference TRBV5-1 and TRBJ2-1 gives the full variable domain: KAGVTQTPRYLIKTRGQQVTLSCSPISGHRSVSWYQQTPGQGLQFLFEYFSETQRNKGNFPGRFSGRQFSNSRSEMNVSTLELGDSALYLCASSSGGGWTANEQFFGPGTRLTVL.

This clone appeared a single time. V usage is TRBV5-1 and J usage is TRBJ2-3; a weak D match, TRBD2 (6 bases). Germline V gene lookup returns CDR1 SGHRS and CDR2 YFSETQ. Trimming removed 0 bases from V and 1 base from J, with 9 bases in between. CDR3 length equals 15 residues. The CDR3 sequence: CASSLGGEGTDTQYF. DNA for the CDR3: TGCGCCAGCAGCTTGGGTGGGGAGGGCACAGATACGCAGTATTTT.

CDR3 sequence reads: CASSRLAAYNEQFF. As DNA, the CDR3 is TGTGCCAGTAGTAGGCTAGCGGCCTACAATGAGCAGTTCTTC. The chain combines TRBV19 with TRBJ2-1; TRBD2 matches at 7 bases. Germline CDR1 LNHDA, CDR2 SQIVND (reference sequence). V gave up 4 bases and J gave up 2 bases; unmatched junction bases: 2. The CDR3 spans 14 residues.

The chain joins TRBV5-1 to TRBJ2-3; D may be TRBD2 (5 bases). V was cut by 5 bases and J by 3 bases, with 13 bases left in between. Germline V lookup: CDR1 SGHRS, CDR2 YFSETQ. CDR3 length: 14 residues. The CDR3 loop is CASRGGQGTDTQYF. The CDR3 nucleotides are TGCGCCAGCAGGGGCGGGCAAGGGACAGATACGCAGTATTTT. Filled out from reference TRBV5-1 and TRBJ2-3, the complete variable domain reads KAGVTQTPRYLIKTRGQQVTLSCSPISGHRSVSWYQQTPGQGLQFLFEYFSETQRNKGNFPGRFSGRQFSNSRSEMNVSTLELGDSALYLCASRGGQGTDTQYFGPGTRLTVL.

The CDR3 loop reads CASSVAADPGVDEQYF. The CDR3 bases are TGTGCCAGCAGCGTAGCAGCGGACCCTGGGGTAGACGAGCAGTACTTC. The chain couples TRBV9 to TRBJ2-7; the D gene is possibly TRBD2 (5 bases). This CDR3 has 16 residues. The V gene's germline CDR1 is SGDLS and CDR2 YYNGEE. Trimming shortened V by 0 bases and J by 5 bases, and 18 bases separated the two germline ends.

V is TRBV7-2 and J is TRBJ1-1; D possibly corresponds to TRBD1 (5 bases). In germline, CDR1 is SGHTA, CDR2 FQGNSA. This CDR3 is 15 amino acids long. V gave up 1 base and J gave up 1 base, with 10 bases separating them. The CDR3 sequence: CASSLDTGSNTEAFF. CDR3 DNA: TGTGCCAGCAGCTTAGATACAGGCTCGAACACTGAAGCTTTCTTT. Using reference TRBV7-2 and TRBJ1-1 for the parts outside the CDR3, the full variable domain is GAGVSQSPSNKVTEKGKDVELRCDPISGHTALYWYRQSLGQGLEFLIYFQGNSAPDKSGLPSDRFSAERTGGSVSTLTIQRTQQEDSAVYLCASSLDTGSNTEAFFGQGTRLTVV.

The J gene is TRBJ2-2, the V gene TRBV5-1, with 8 nucleotides matching TRBD2. Looked up from germline, CDR1 is SGHRS and CDR2 is YFSETQ. With V trimmed by 0 bases and J by 4 bases, 8 bases remained unmatched. This CDR3 is built from 17 residues. The CDR3 nucleotides read TGCGCCAGCAGCTTGGTAACTAGCGGTTTCTCCACCGGGGAGCTGTTTTTT. This encodes CASSLVTSGFSTGELFF.

The chain employs TRBV4-1 and TRBJ2-7; D not resolved. The length of the CDR3 is 15 residues. Germline CDR1 is MGHRA and CDR2 is YSYEKL. With 1 base removed from V and 1 base from J, the gap between germline ends came to 11 bases. CDR3 DNA sequence: TGCGCCAGCAGCCAAGGGCACCAGAGGTCCTACGAGCAGTACTTC. Its translation: CASSQGHQRSYEQYF.

The chain links TRBV2 to TRBJ1-1; D is undetermined. Germline CDR1 reads SNHLY; CDR2 reads FYNNEI. There are 16 residues in the CDR3. Deletions cut 6 bases from V and 1 base from J, with 18 bases between. CDR3 sequence: CASSGARGMGNTEAFF. The CDR3 nucleotides read TGTGCCAGCAGCGGAGCGAGAGGTATGGGGAACACTGAAGCTTTCTTT. The variable domain in full, completed from reference TRBV2 and TRBJ1-1, reads EPEVTQTPSHQVTQMGQEVILRCVPISNHLYFYWYRQILGQKVEFLVSFYNNEISEKSEIFDDQFSVERPDGSNFTLKIRSTKLEDSAMYFCASSGARGMGNTEAFFGQGTRLTVV.

This chain links TRBV6-6 with TRBJ1-1; a possible D gene is TRBD1 (5 bases). The CDR3 sequence is 14 residues long. Germline V gene lookup returns CDR1 MNHNY and CDR2 SVGAGI (reference sequence). Between the trimmed V and J ends, which lost 0 bases and 11 bases, there was a span of 16 bases. CDR3 amino acids: CASSYSDKSANAFF. The CDR3 coding sequence is TGTGCCAGCAGTTACTCGGACAAGTCCGCGAACGCTTTCTTT.

This clone has just one count. J is TRBJ2-7 and V is TRBV5-1; 8 bases align to TRBD1. With 4 bases clipped from V and 0 bases from J, the junction kept 3 bases outside the gene matches. In germline, CDR1 is SGHRS, CDR2 YFSETQ. The CDR3 is made up of 14 amino acids. CDR3: CASSRGQGSYEQYF. The CDR3 coding sequence is TGCGCCAGCAGCCGCGGACAGGGCTCCTACGAGCAGTACTTC.

The chain joins TRBV7-8 to TRBJ2-2; tentatively, D is TRBD1 (5 bases). The V end lost 8 bases, the J end lost 0 bases, and 22 bases lay between the germline ends. The CDR3 sequence is 18 residues long. Germline V gives CDR1 SGHVS, CDR2 FQNEAQ. The CDR3: CASVKQGLGASNTGELFF. The CDR3 nucleotides read TGTGCCAGCGTAAAGCAAGGGCTAGGGGCTTCGAACACCGGGGAGCTGTTTTTT.

The chain uses TRBV19 and TRBJ1-2; TRBD1 matches at 7 bases. Unmatched junction bases numbered 3, after V lost 3 bases and J lost 5 bases. CDR3 size: 13 residues. In germline, CDR1 is LNHDA, CDR2 SQIVND (reference sequence). CDR3 region: CASSIDRAYGYTF. CDR3 bases: TGTGCCAGTAGTATTGACAGGGCTTATGGCTACACCTTC.

V usage is TRBV15 and J usage is TRBJ1-4; 10 nucleotides line up with TRBD1. The germline CDR1 and CDR2 sequences are LNHNV and YYDKDF (reference sequence). The ends lost 0 bases at V and 6 bases at J; junction bases unmatched: 1. This CDR3 contains 15 residues. The CDR3 region has the DNA TGTGCCACCAGCAGAGACGGGACAGGGGATGAAAAACTGTTTTTT. Its translation: CATSRDGTGDEKLFF.

The chain is built from TRBV19 and TRBJ2-1; perhaps TRBD2 as D (10 bases). Trimming left V 5 bases short and J 4 bases short, with 24 bases between. Germline lookup yields CDR1 LNHDA and CDR2 SQIVND (reference sequence). The CDR3 spans 18 residues. The CDR3 sequence: CASSDRGGTSGIYNEQFF. For the CDR3, the DNA is TGTGCCAGTAGTGACAGGGGGGGAACTAGCGGGATATACAATGAGCAGTTCTTC.

The CDR3 coding sequence is TGTGCCAGTAGTAACCTGCGGACAGCCCGGGACACTGAAGCTTTCTTT. It codes for CASSNLRTARDTEAFF. The chain combines TRBV19 with TRBJ1-1, with D perhaps TRBD1 (6 bases). This CDR3 comprises 16 residues. CDR1 and CDR2 from the germline V gene are LNHDA and SQIVND (reference sequence). Trimming removed 4 bases from V and 3 bases from J, with 18 bases in between.

The chain has TRBV28 and TRBJ2-7; D is perhaps TRBD1 (6 bases). The length of the CDR3 is 14 residues. The germline V gene has CDR1 MDHEN and CDR2 SYDVKM. V shed 6 bases and J shed 1 base, with 13 bases lying between them. The CDR3 bases are TGTGCCAGCAGGACGCCGGGACATTCCTACGAGCAGTACTTC. Its translation is CASRTPGHSYEQYF.